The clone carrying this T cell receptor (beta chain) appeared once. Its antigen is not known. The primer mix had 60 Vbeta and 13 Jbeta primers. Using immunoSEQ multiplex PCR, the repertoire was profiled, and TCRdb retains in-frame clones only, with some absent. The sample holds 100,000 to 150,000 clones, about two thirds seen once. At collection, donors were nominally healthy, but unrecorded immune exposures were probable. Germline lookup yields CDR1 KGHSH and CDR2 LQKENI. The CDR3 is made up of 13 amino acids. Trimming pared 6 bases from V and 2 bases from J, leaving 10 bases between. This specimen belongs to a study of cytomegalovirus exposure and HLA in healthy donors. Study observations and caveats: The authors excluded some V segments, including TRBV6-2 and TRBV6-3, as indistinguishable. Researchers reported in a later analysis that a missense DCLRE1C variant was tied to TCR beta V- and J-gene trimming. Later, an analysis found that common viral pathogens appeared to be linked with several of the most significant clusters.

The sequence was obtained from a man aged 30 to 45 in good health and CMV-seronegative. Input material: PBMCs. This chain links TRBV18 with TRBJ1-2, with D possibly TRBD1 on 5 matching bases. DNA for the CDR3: TGTGCCAGCTCCTTACAGGAAAACTATGGCTACACCTTC. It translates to CASSLQENYGYTF. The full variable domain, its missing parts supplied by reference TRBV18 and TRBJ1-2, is NAGVMQNPRHLVRRRGQEARLRCSPMKGHSHVYWYRQLPEEGLKFMVYLQKENIIDESGMPKERFSAEFPKEGPSILRIQQVVRGDSAAYFCASSLQENYGYTFGSGTRLTVV.